A single sample is the source of the 24 T cell receptor beta chains below, sequenced in a study of CD4 T cells in relation to SARS-CoV-2 and coronaviruses. The method was immunoSEQ multiplex PCR; TCRdb's version includes in-frame clones alone and lacks a portion of them. This table holds roughly 61,000 clones, about nine tenths found once. CD4+ T cells from unexposed donors were obtained before the COVID-19 pandemic (2011-2018). Sample: memory CD4+ T cells from PBMCs. These receptors all come from a human donor in good health.

This clone was found once. The V gene is TRBV6-1, the J gene TRBJ2-1; 10 bases are a match to TRBD2. The CDR3 has 21 amino acids. Germline CDR1 and CDR2: MNHNS and SASEGT. V dropped 2 bases and J dropped 5; count of bases not matched to a gene: 21. CDR3 residues: CASSELGKREGPGGSDNEQFF. The CDR3 DNA follows: TGTGCCAGCAGTGAATTGGGTAAGCGGGAGGGCCCAGGAGGATCGGACAATGAGCAGTTCTTC.

DNA for the CDR3: TGTGCCAGCAGCCAAGGAACAGGGCTGCGTGGGGCCAACGTCCTGACTTTC. Translated: CASSQGTGLRGANVLTF. The rearrangement joins TRBV3-1 (or the pseudogene TRBV3-2) to TRBJ2-6; tentatively, D is TRBD1 (6 bases). V lost 1 base, J lost 3 bases, and 13 bases lay in between. The CDR3 loop spans 17 amino acids. Germline V CDR1 and CDR2: LGHDT, YNNKEL (reference sequence).

The rearrangement uses TRBV12-3 or TRBV12-4 and TRBJ2-7; D gene ambiguous. The length of the CDR3 is 12 residues. V gave up 6 bases and J gave up 5 bases, with 11 bases separating them. CDR3 nucleotides: TGTGCCAGCAGAGGGCAGATCAACGAGCAGTACTTC. This encodes CASRGQINEQYF.

The chain joins TRBV7-9 to TRBJ1-1; D is undetermined. The CDR3 has 13 amino acids. V gave up 3 bases and J gave up 1 base, with 6 bases separating them. Germline CDR1 and CDR2: SEHNR and FQNEAQ (reference sequence). DNA for the CDR3: TGTGCCAGCAGCTTCGCAGGGAACACTGAAGCTTTCTTT. This translates into CASSFAGNTEAFF.

V gene TRBV28 combines with J gene TRBJ2-1; the match to TRBD2 covers 10 bases. There are 15 residues in the CDR3. Germline values: CDR1 MDHEN, CDR2 SYDVKM. Losses at the gene ends were 6 bases for V and 1 base for J; bases not matched to a gene: 3. The CDR3 region is CASSRAGGSYNEQFF. CDR3 DNA: TGTGCCAGCAGCAGAGCGGGAGGGTCCTACAATGAGCAGTTCTTC. Using reference TRBV28 and TRBJ2-1 for the parts outside the CDR3, the full variable domain is DVKVTQSSRYLVKRTGEKVFLECVQDMDHENMFWYRQDPGLGLRLIYFSYDVKMKEKGDIPEGYSVSREKKERFSLILESASTNQTSMYLCASSRAGGSYNEQFFGPGTRLTVL.

J is TRBJ2-3 and V is TRBV7-3; TRBD2 matches at 11 bases. The J segment lost 5 bases and the V segment lost 3 bases, leaving 7 bases of the junction unmatched. This CDR3 region has 16 residues. Looked up from germline, CDR1 is SGHTA and CDR2 is FQGTGA. The CDR3 nucleotides read TGTGCCAGCAGCTTCCGATTAGCGGGAGGGCAAGATACGCAGTATTTT. Translating gives CASSFRLAGGQDTQYF.

This clone was recorded once. The V gene is TRBV4-1, the J gene TRBJ2-7, with 7 positions matching TRBD2. V dropped 1 base and J dropped 0; count of bases not matched to a gene: 18. The length of the CDR3 is 20 residues. CDR1 and CDR2 (germline): MGHRA, YSYEKL. In DNA, the CDR3 is TGCGCCAGCAGCCAAGGACCCTTAGGTTCCGCGGGAGTGTCCTCCTACGAGCAGTACTTC. Translated, it gives CASSQGPLGSAGVSSYEQYF.

This sequence joins TRBV19 and TRBJ2-2; D uncertain. Germline V gene sequence: CDR1 LNHDA, CDR2 SQIVND (reference sequence). The V end lost 6 bases, the J end lost 0 bases, and 5 bases lay between the germline ends. CDR3 length: 13 residues. CDR3 in DNA: TGTGCCAGTAGAGATACGAACACCGGGGAGCTGTTTTTT. Translating gives CASRDTNTGELFF.

J is TRBJ2-1 and V is TRBV5-6; D unresolved. The CDR3 is 15 amino acids. Trimming left V 4 bases short and J 0 bases short, with 11 bases between. Per the germline V gene, CDR1 is SGHDT and CDR2 is YYEEEE. The CDR3 sequence is CASSPRWSSYNEQFF. DNA for the CDR3: TGTGCCAGCAGCCCACGGTGGTCCTCCTACAATGAGCAGTTCTTC.

In its sample, this clone was seen once. The J gene is TRBJ2-1, the V gene TRBV5-1, with 9 bases aligning to TRBD2. V lost 0 bases to trimming and J lost 10 bases; unmatched junction nucleotides: 8. Germline V CDR1 and CDR2: SGHRS, YFSETQ. The length of the CDR3 is 15 residues. The CDR3 is CASSLGLAGYQEQFF. CDR3 DNA sequence: TGCGCCAGCAGCTTGGGGCTAGCGGGATATCAGGAGCAGTTCTTC.

This clone occurred once. The DNA of the CDR3 is TGTGCCAGCAGTCTTATACAGGGGTTATATCACACCATATATTTT. This translates into CASSLIQGLYHTIYF. This rearrangement joins TRBV28 to TRBJ1-3; 7 nucleotides line up with TRBD1. Germline trimming cut 5 bases from V and 8 bases from J; bases unmatched to any gene: 12. The CDR3 length is 15 residues. In germline, CDR1 is MDHEN, CDR2 SYDVKM. The full variable domain, with the rest looked up from reference TRBV28 and TRBJ1-3, is DVKVTQSSRYLVKRTGEKVFLECVQDMDHENMFWYRQDPGLGLRLIYFSYDVKMKEKGDIPEGYSVSREKKERFSLILESASTNQTSMYLCASSLIQGLYHTIYFGEGSWLTVV.

J is TRBJ2-7 and V is TRBV6-1; 9 positions match TRBD2. This CDR3 spans 18 amino acids. CDR1 is MNHNS and CDR2 is SASEGT in the germline V gene. Trimming took 0 bases from V and 2 from J; bases not matched to a gene: 11. DNA of the CDR3: TGTGCCAGCAGTGAAGCGCTTCTGACTAGCGGCAATACCTACGAGCAGTACTTC. As protein: CASSEALLTSGNTYEQYF.

V and J are TRBV28 and TRBJ2-7; the match to TRBD1 covers 8 bases. Germline trimming cut 3 bases from V and 5 bases from J; bases unmatched to any gene: 9. CDR3 length equals 15 residues. Germline values: CDR1 MDHEN, CDR2 SYDVKM. The CDR3 bases are TGTGCCAGCAGTTTCCCCGCAGGGGGCGGGAACGAGCAGTACTTC. This gives the protein CASSFPAGGGNEQYF.

The chain is built from TRBV6-5 and TRBJ1-5; D possibly corresponds to TRBD1 (5 bases). The length of the CDR3 is 15 residues. The V and J ends lost 6 bases and 2 bases respectively, with 14 bases between them. CDR1 is MNHEY, CDR2 SVGAGI, per germline. The CDR3 DNA reads as TGTGCCAGCAGCGACAGCCTTGGGGGCAATCAGCCCCAGCATTTT. It yields the protein CASSDSLGGNQPQHF.

The V and J genes are TRBV7-9 and TRBJ1-4; D is uncertain. CDR3 length: 15 amino acids. Germline-derived CDR1 and CDR2 are SEHNR and FQNEAQ (reference sequence). Trimming left V 5 bases short and J 2 bases short, with 12 bases between. The CDR3 coding sequence is TGTGCCAGCAGCCAACTGGGTTCGACTAATGAAAAACTGTTTTTT. It codes for CASSQLGSTNEKLFF.

The chain carries TRBV27 and TRBJ2-7, with D possibly TRBD1 on 6 matching bases. With 4 bases removed from V and 6 bases from J, the gap between germline ends came to 19 bases. Germline-derived CDR1 and CDR2 are MNHEY and SMNVEV (reference sequence). There are 15 residues in the CDR3. CDR3 nucleotides: TGTGCCAGCAGTTCGATGGGACAAGGGACCCGCGAGCAGTACTTC. As protein: CASSSMGQGTREQYF.

The chain recombines TRBV12-3 or TRBV12-4 with TRBJ2-5; 7 bases are a match to TRBD1. The V gene end was trimmed by 5 bases and the J gene end by 3 bases; junction bases not matched to a gene: 3. The CDR3 consists of 13 residues. The DNA of the CDR3 is TGTGCCAGCAGTCGACAGGGAAAAGAGACCCAGTACTTC. The encoded protein is CASSRQGKETQYF.

The V call is TRBV19, the J call TRBJ1-1; TRBD1 agrees at 8 bases. Germline V lookup: CDR1 LNHDA, CDR2 SQIVND (reference sequence). After removal of 4 bases from V and 4 bases from J, the junction contained 8 bases not matched to a gene. The CDR3 spans 15 residues. This chain's CDR3 is CASSRSTGDRTEAFF. The CDR3 nucleotides read TGTGCCAGTAGTAGATCGACAGGGGATCGCACTGAAGCTTTCTTT.

The V and J genes are TRBV10-3 and TRBJ2-1, with D possibly being TRBD2 (5 bases). Trimming removed 0 bases at V and 7 bases at J, with 13 bases between. Per germline, CDR1 ENHRY and CDR2 SYGVKD. This CDR3 has 15 residues. CDR3 residues: CAISESTGGRNEQFF. CDR3 DNA: TGTGCCATCAGTGAGTCGACCGGCGGGCGGAATGAGCAGTTCTTC.

This chain connects TRBV28 to TRBJ2-1; 8 nucleotides align to TRBD2. The V gene end was trimmed by 7 bases and the J gene end by 10 bases; junction bases not matched to a gene: 9. The CDR3 spans 13 residues. Germline V lookup: CDR1 MDHEN, CDR2 SYDVKM. This chain's CDR3 is CASKRSGGPEQFF. CDR3 DNA: TGTGCCAGCAAACGTTCGGGAGGGCCGGAGCAGTTCTTC.

V gene TRBV19 combines with J gene TRBJ2-2, with no clear D. Trimming pared 5 bases from V and 0 bases from J, leaving 7 bases between. The CDR3 loop spans 14 amino acids. Per germline, CDR1 LNHDA and CDR2 SQIVND (reference sequence). This CDR3 is CASSRASNTGELFF. In nucleotides, the CDR3 is TGTGCCAGTAGTCGTGCTTCGAACACCGGGGAGCTGTTTTTT.

This chain uses TRBV6-5 with TRBJ2-3; 9 positions agree with TRBD2. Germline values: CDR1 MNHEY, CDR2 SVGAGI. CDR3 length equals 14 residues. V lost 6 bases, J lost 2 bases, and 3 bases stayed unmatched. The DNA of the CDR3 is TGTGCCAGCAGACTAGCGGGTGCCACAGATACGCAGTATTTT. Translated: CASRLAGATDTQYF.

The chain combines TRBV28 with TRBJ2-7; D unresolved. Germline V gene data show CDR1 as MDHEN and CDR2 as SYDVKM. This CDR3 contains 13 residues. The ends were cut back, 5 bases at V and 7 bases at J, with 15 bases in the middle. CDR3 DNA sequence: TGTGCCAGCAGTCCGACTTCAAGGAAGGAGCAGTACTTC. As protein: CASSPTSRKEQYF.

The table lists this clone with a count of one. The chain has TRBV5-1 and TRBJ2-3; TRBD2 matches 13 bases. The CDR3 totals 16 residues. J lost 6 bases, V lost 4 bases, and 8 bases had no gene match. CDR1 SGHRS and CDR2 YFSETQ come from the germline V gene. The CDR3 loop reads CASSEGLAGRGDTQYF. CDR3 in DNA: TGCGCCAGCAGCGAGGGACTAGCGGGAAGAGGCGATACGCAGTATTTT.